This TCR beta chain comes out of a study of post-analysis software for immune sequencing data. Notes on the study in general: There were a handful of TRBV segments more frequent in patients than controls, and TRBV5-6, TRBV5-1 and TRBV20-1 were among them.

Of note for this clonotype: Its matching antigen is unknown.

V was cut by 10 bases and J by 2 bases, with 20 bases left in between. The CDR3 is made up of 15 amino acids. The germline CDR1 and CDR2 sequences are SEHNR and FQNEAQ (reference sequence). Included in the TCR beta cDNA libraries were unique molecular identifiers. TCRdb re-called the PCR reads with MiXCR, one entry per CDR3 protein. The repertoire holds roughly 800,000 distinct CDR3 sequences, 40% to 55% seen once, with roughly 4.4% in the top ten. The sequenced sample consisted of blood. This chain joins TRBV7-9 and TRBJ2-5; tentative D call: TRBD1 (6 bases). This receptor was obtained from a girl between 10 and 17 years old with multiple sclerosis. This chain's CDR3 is CATTVGTPSQETQYF. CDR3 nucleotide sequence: TGTGCCACTACTGTGGGGACACCTTCACAAGAGACCCAGTACTTC. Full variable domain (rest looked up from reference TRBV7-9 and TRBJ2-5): DTGVSQNPRHKITKRGQNVTFRCDPISEHNRLYWYRQTLGQGPEFLTYFQNEAQLEKSRLLSDRFSAERPKGSFSTLEIQRTEQGDSAMYLCATTVGTPSQETQYFGPGTRLLVL.